This passage covers 27 T cell receptor beta chains from one sample sequenced in a study of Ad26.COV2.S vaccination and SARS-CoV-2 variants. Sequencing used immunoSEQ multiplex PCR; TCRdb keeps in-frame clones, though not all of them. The sample has more than 300,000 clones; 80% to 90% are singletons. Treatment in this sample: 19 received Ad26.COV2.S at low or high dose, single or two shots; 5 received placebo; per-sample allocation not given. On day 63 after the first injection, vaccine and placebo recipients gave samples. This sample comprised peripheral blood, obtained in a trial of Ad26.COV2.S vaccine versus placebo. The receptors were gathered from a person between 18 and 59 years old who received the Ad26.COV2.S COVID-19 vaccine or a placebo.

This clone was detected once. This chain connects TRBV5-5 to TRBJ2-7, with TRBD1 as a possible D gene (5 bases). The V end lost 1 base, the J end lost 2 bases, and 7 bases lay between the germline ends. This CDR3 comprises 13 residues. Germline values: CDR1 SGHKS, CDR2 YYEKEE (reference sequence). The CDR3: CASSLLGPYEQYF. For the CDR3, the DNA is TGTGCCAGCAGCTTGCTGGGGCCCTACGAGCAGTACTTC.

This clone was seen just once. The chain links TRBV28 to TRBJ1-4; D is undetermined. CDR3 length: 13 amino acids. Trimming shortened V by 7 bases and J by 5 bases, and 11 bases separated the two germline ends. The germline gives CDR1 MDHEN, CDR2 SYDVKM. CDR3 loop: CASNSGTNEKLFF. The CDR3 coding sequence is TGTGCCAGCAATTCCGGCACAAATGAAAAACTGTTTTTT. Filled out from reference TRBV28 and TRBJ1-4, the complete variable domain reads DVKVTQSSRYLVKRTGEKVFLECVQDMDHENMFWYRQDPGLGLRLIYFSYDVKMKEKGDIPEGYSVSREKKERFSLILESASTNQTSMYLCASNSGTNEKLFFGSGTQLSVL.

The rearrangement links TRBV4-3 to TRBJ2-5; possibly TRBD2 for D (5 bases). CDR3 length equals 14 residues. V lost 0 bases and J 5 bases, leaving 10 bases between the germline ends. Germline loops: CDR1 LGHNA, CDR2 YSLEER. The CDR3 region is CASSQDASRETQYF. The CDR3 DNA is TGCGCCAGCAGCCAAGATGCTAGCCGGGAGACCCAGTACTTC.

This clone appeared a single time. The chain links TRBV7-9 to TRBJ2-5; D perhaps matches TRBD1 (5 bases). Germline lookup yields CDR1 SEHNR and CDR2 FQNEAQ (reference sequence). The CDR3 has 15 amino acids. V shed 3 bases and J shed 4 bases, with 15 bases lying between them. CDR3 coding DNA: TGTGCCAGCAGCTTTAGTGCAGGGCTGGGAGAGACCCAGTACTTC. It translates to CASSFSAGLGETQYF.

The chain combines TRBV11-3 with TRBJ2-3, with D possibly matching TRBD1 (5 bases). V dropped 1 base and J dropped 2 bases, with 13 bases sitting between them. The CDR3 is 16 amino acids. From germline, CDR1 is SGHNT and CDR2 YENEEA. CDR3 sequence (DNA): TGTGCCAGCAGCTTAGGTCAGGGAACCTCCACAGATACGCAGTATTTT. This codes for CASSLGQGTSTDTQYF. Based on the CDR3 plus reference TRBV11-3 and TRBJ2-3, the full variable domain is EAGVVQSPRYKIIEKKQPVAFWCNPISGHNTLYWYLQNLGQGPELLIRYENEEAVDDSQLPKDRFSAERLKGVDSTLKIQPAELGDSAVYLCASSLGQGTSTDTQYFGPGTRLTVL.

V gene TRBV4-2 combines with J gene TRBJ1-4; 10 positions agree with TRBD1. The CDR3 runs to 17 residues. Trimming cost V 0 bases and J 11 bases; bases outside gene matches: 12. The germline gives CDR1 LGHNA, CDR2 YNFKEQ. The CDR3 spells CASSQDPPGTGDVKLFF. DNA of the CDR3: TGTGCCAGCAGCCAAGACCCGCCCGGGACAGGGGACGTGAAACTGTTTTTT.

This clone was observed a single time. The chain is built from TRBV28 and TRBJ1-1; D is ambiguous. This CDR3 is built from 13 residues. The germline V and J ends were trimmed by 5 bases and 5 bases, with 12 bases remaining between them. The germline gives CDR1 MDHEN, CDR2 SYDVKM. The CDR3 nucleotides read TGTGCCAGCAGTCCTGGACTTGGAACTGAAGCTTTCTTT. It translates to CASSPGLGTEAFF.

This chain connects TRBV10-3 to TRBJ2-1; 8 positions agree with TRBD2. V trimming: 9 bases; J trimming: 0 bases; junction bases outside the gene matches: 7. CDR3 length: 15 residues. CDR1 ENHRY and CDR2 SYGVKD come from the germline V gene. Here the CDR3 DNA reads TGTGCCATGGATAGCGGGAAAGGCTCCTACAATGAGCAGTTCTTC. It yields the protein CAMDSGKGSYNEQFF.

In its sample, this clone was seen once. In nucleotides, the CDR3 is TGTGCCAGCAGCCTCGGTCGTGGGTACACTGAAGCTTTCTTT. This gives the protein CASSLGRGYTEAFF. The V and J genes are TRBV7-3 and TRBJ1-1, with D unresolved. The CDR3 totals 14 residues. Germline values: CDR1 SGHTA, CDR2 FQGTGA. The ends were cut back, 5 bases at V and 3 bases at J, with 13 bases in the middle.

The V call is TRBV10-2, the J call TRBJ1-6, with 8 bases aligning to TRBD1. The J segment lost 0 bases and the V segment lost 4 bases, leaving 5 bases of the junction unmatched. The CDR3 contains 17 residues. From germline, CDR1 is WSHSY and CDR2 SAAADI. The CDR3 region has the DNA TGCGCCAGCAGTGGTGGGGACAGGAGCTCCTATAATTCACCCCTCCACTTT. Translating it yields CASSGGDRSSYNSPLHF.

This chain uses TRBV28 with TRBJ2-5; the match to TRBD2 covers 8 bases. CDR3 size: 14 residues. Germline values: CDR1 MDHEN, CDR2 SYDVKM. J was trimmed by 5 bases and V by 2 bases; bases with no gene match: 4. CDR3 DNA sequence: TGTGCCAGCAGTTTAGAGGGACTAGACGAGACCCAGTACTTC. It is translated as CASSLEGLDETQYF.

V gene TRBV28 combines with J gene TRBJ2-4; 9 bases are shared with TRBD2. Germline assignment: CDR1 MDHEN and CDR2 SYDVKM. The trim removed 5 bases at V and 0 bases at J, leaving 11 bases unmatched. The CDR3 is 18 amino acids. CDR3 residues: CASSPGGRAEIAKNIQYF. CDR3 nucleotides: TGTGCCAGCAGTCCGGGCGGGAGGGCAGAGATAGCCAAAAACATTCAGTACTTC. Looking up the rest from reference TRBV28 and TRBJ2-4 gives the full variable domain: DVKVTQSSRYLVKRTGEKVFLECVQDMDHENMFWYRQDPGLGLRLIYFSYDVKMKEKGDIPEGYSVSREKKERFSLILESASTNQTSMYLCASSPGGRAEIAKNIQYFGAGTRLSVL.

The chain is built from TRBV7-9 and TRBJ2-3, with D hard to call. This CDR3 has 15 amino acids. Germline loops: CDR1 SEHNR, CDR2 FQNEAQ (reference sequence). V was trimmed by 3 bases and J by 6 bases, leaving 16 bases between them. For the CDR3, the DNA is TGTGCCAGCAGCTTCTCCAGAGATGGGTCGGATACGCAGTATTTT. It translates to CASSFSRDGSDTQYF.

The rearrangement links TRBV6-2 or TRBV6-3 to TRBJ2-7; 9 nucleotides match TRBD2. The length of the CDR3 is 17 residues. Germline V gene sequence: CDR1 MNHEY, CDR2 SVGEGT. V trimming: 0 bases; J trimming: 2 bases; junction bases outside the gene matches: 8. The CDR3 loop reads CASSYSKSGGTTYEQYF. CDR3 DNA: TGTGCCAGCAGTTACTCGAAAAGCGGGGGGACTACCTACGAGCAGTACTTC.

The chain recombines TRBV9 with TRBJ1-2, with a tentative D call TRBD1 (6 bases). The V end lost 4 bases, the J end lost 4 bases, and 20 bases lay between the germline ends. There are 16 residues in the CDR3. In germline, CDR1 is SGDLS, CDR2 YYNGEE. For the CDR3, the DNA is TGTGCCAGCAGCTCAGGGATGGGGGGCACGGGCTATGGCTACACCTTC. Translation: CASSSGMGGTGYGYTF.

J is TRBJ2-3 and V is TRBV27; weak D call: TRBD1 (5 bases). In germline, CDR1 is MNHEY, CDR2 SMNVEV (reference sequence). The CDR3 has 15 amino acids. V gave up 6 bases and J gave up 1 base, with 14 bases separating them. The CDR3 here is CASRTQGWGTDTQYF. CDR3 coding DNA: TGTGCCAGCAGGACGCAGGGTTGGGGCACAGATACGCAGTATTTT.

V is TRBV19 and J is TRBJ2-5; D is unresolved. Trimming took off 3 bases at V and 5 bases at J, with 7 bases between the two ends. The CDR3 sequence is 12 residues long. Germline V gives CDR1 LNHDA, CDR2 SQIVND (reference sequence). CDR3 DNA sequence: TGTGCCAGTAGTATGAATCCGGAGACCCAGTACTTC. Translating gives CASSMNPETQYF.

This rearrangement joins TRBV24-1 to TRBJ1-2; TRBD1 matches 11 bases. The junction had 2 bases not matched to a gene; V was cut back by 7 bases and J by 5 bases. Germline loops: CDR1 KGHDR, CDR2 SFDVKD. The CDR3 has 13 amino acids. The CDR3 coding sequence is TGTGCCACCAGCGGGGACAGGGGGTATGGCTACACCTTC. Protein product: CATSGDRGYGYTF.

The chain recombines TRBV6-2 or TRBV6-3 with TRBJ2-7, with TRBD2 identical over 8 bases. J lost 5 bases, V lost 0 bases, and 6 bases had no gene match. The CDR3 is 15 residues long. CDR1 is MNHEY and CDR2 is SVGEGT in the germline V gene. The CDR3 coding sequence is TGTGCCAGCAGTTACTCGACTAGCGCTGGAAACGAGCAGTACTTC. Protein sequence: CASSYSTSAGNEQYF.

This chain uses TRBV7-2 with TRBJ1-1; 10 bases align to TRBD1. This CDR3 contains 14 residues. V shed 5 bases and J 4 bases; nucleotides not matched to a gene: 4. Germline V gene sequence: CDR1 SGHTA, CDR2 FQGNSA. In nucleotides, the CDR3 is TGTGCCAGCAGCACCCGACAGGGGGCCACTGAAGCTTTCTTT. It translates to CASSTRQGATEAFF.

This sequence joins TRBV28 and TRBJ1-2; no definite D call. Deletions cut 5 bases from V and 3 bases from J, with 10 bases between. CDR1 and CDR2 (germline): MDHEN, SYDVKM. CDR3 length: 13 amino acids. The CDR3 loop reads CASSPLQYYGYTF. DNA of the CDR3: TGTGCCAGCAGTCCCCTACAGTACTATGGCTACACCTTC.

This chain's CDR3 is CASQGGDQPQHF. In nucleotides, the CDR3 is TGTGCCAGTCAGGGGGGCGATCAGCCCCAGCATTTT. The chain joins TRBV6-5 to TRBJ1-5; 7 nucleotides match TRBD1. CDR1 MNHEY and CDR2 SVGAGI come from the germline V gene. The length of the CDR3 is 12 residues. J was trimmed by 5 bases and V by 9 bases; bases with no gene match: 4.

The chain joins TRBV11-1 to TRBJ2-7; no reliable D call. The CDR3 contains 16 residues. The germline V gene has CDR1 SGHAT and CDR2 FQDESV (reference sequence). Trimming removed 10 bases from V and 1 base from J, with 23 bases in between. The CDR3 DNA sequence: TGTGCCACCGCAAGAATCGAAGCATCGACTTCCTACGAGCAGTACTTC. This translates into CATARIEASTSYEQYF. The whole variable domain, remainder taken from reference TRBV11-1 and TRBJ2-7, is EAEVAQSPRYKITEKSQAVAFWCDPISGHATLYWYRQILGQGPELLVQFQDESVVDDSQLPKDRFSAERLKGVDSTLKIQPAELGDSAMYLCATARIEASTSYEQYFGPGTRLTVT.

The chain is built from TRBV11-2 and TRBJ2-1, with D possibly being TRBD2 (6 bases). There are 15 residues in the CDR3. V shed 5 bases and J shed 0 bases, with 11 bases lying between them. Germline loops: CDR1 SGHAT, CDR2 FQNNGV. CDR3 coding DNA: TGTGCCAGCAGCCGGGACTCCAGCTCCTACAATGAGCAGTTCTTC. This codes for CASSRDSSSYNEQFF.

The chain joins TRBV7-6 to TRBJ1-4; D possibly corresponds to TRBD1 (6 bases). The CDR3 is made up of 17 amino acids. Trimming pared 6 bases from V and 0 bases from J, leaving 17 bases between. Germline lookup yields CDR1 SGHVS and CDR2 FNYEAQ. The CDR3: CASRERQESSTNEKLFF. The CDR3 region has the DNA TGTGCCAGCAGGGAGAGACAGGAGAGCTCAACTAATGAAAAACTGTTTTTT.

The chain uses TRBV4-2 and TRBJ2-7; TRBD1 is a possible D gene (7 bases). This CDR3 spans 15 amino acids. The V gene's germline CDR1 is LGHNA and CDR2 YNFKEQ. V was pared by 1 base and J by 3 bases, with 13 bases between. CDR3 in DNA: TGTGCCAGCAGCCAAGGAGGAGGGGGCGTCTACGAGCAGTACTTC. Encoded protein: CASSQGGGGVYEQYF.

The rearrangement uses TRBV2 and TRBJ2-1; TRBD1 matches at 7 bases. This CDR3 is built from 15 residues. The V gene end was trimmed by 6 bases and the J gene end by 7 bases; junction bases not matched to a gene: 12. CDR1 and CDR2 from the germline V gene are SNHLY and FYNNEI. The CDR3 here is CASRSDLIRGNEQFF. In nucleotides, the CDR3 is TGTGCCAGCAGGAGTGACCTAATCAGGGGGAATGAGCAGTTCTTC. Full variable domain (remainder filled in from reference TRBV2 and TRBJ2-1): EPEVTQTPSHQVTQMGQEVILRCVPISNHLYFYWYRQILGQKVEFLVSFYNNEISEKSEIFDDQFSVERPDGSNFTLKIRSTKLEDSAMYFCASRSDLIRGNEQFFGPGTRLTVL.